These 22 T cell receptor beta chains came from one sample sequenced in a study of blood T cells in healthy people across ages. Primed by a sample-barcoded 5' primer and a J-beta primer mix, a second PCR proceeded for about 7 to 12 cycles. From the 5' RACE reads, TCRdb called clonotypes with MiXCR, one entry per CDR3 protein. Among 550,000 to 650,000 distinct CDR3 sequences listed, about 30% were seen once. The sequencing input was blood. These receptors all come from an elderly woman in good health.

The chain links TRBV29-1 to TRBJ2-7; maybe TRBD2 (6 bases). The CDR3 has 13 amino acids. V shed 3 bases and J shed 4 bases, with 13 bases lying between them. CDR1 is SQVTM, CDR2 ANQGSEA, per germline. In DNA form, the CDR3 reads TGCAGCGTTGATTCGGGGGACTCATACGAGCAGTACTTC. Translating it yields CSVDSGDSYEQYF.

This clonotype was counted ten times or more. The DNA of the CDR3 is TGTGCCAGCAGCCACGACTACGAGCAGTACTTC. Protein product: CASSHDYEQYF. The V and J genes are TRBV6-2 or TRBV6-3 and TRBJ2-7; D not resolved. Germline CDR1 is MNHEY and CDR2 is SVGEGT. The CDR3 covers 11 residues. Trimming stripped 6 bases from V and 3 bases from J, with 6 bases between.

This clonotype was counted at least ten times. V is TRBV4-1 and J is TRBJ2-1, with 8 bases aligning to TRBD2. Germline V lookup: CDR1 MGHRA, CDR2 YSYEKL. CDR3 length: 17 amino acids. Unmatched junction bases numbered 8, after V lost 4 bases and J lost 0 bases. The DNA of the CDR3 is TGCGCCAGCAGCCGAGATATAGCGGGGTCCTCCTACAATGAGCAGTTCTTC. Encoded protein: CASSRDIAGSSYNEQFF.

This clonotype has at least ten counts. This sequence joins TRBV7-2 and TRBJ1-2; D is uncertain. This CDR3 contains 17 residues. The V gene lost 2 bases and the J gene lost 0 bases, with 16 bases spanning the gap. Looked up from germline, CDR1 is SGHTA and CDR2 is FQGNSA. As DNA, the CDR3 is TGTGCCAGCAGCTTATCTTCGGGCGGAGCAGCTAACTATGGCTACACCTTC. Translating it yields CASSLSSGGAANYGYTF.

This clonotype was picked up many times. The chain couples TRBV5-5 to TRBJ1-1; D is unresolved. Germline V gene lookup returns CDR1 SGHKS and CDR2 YYEKEE (reference sequence). The CDR3 is made up of 13 amino acids. V dropped 2 bases and J dropped 1 base, with 6 bases sitting between them. CDR3 in DNA: TGTGCCAGCAGCTTAGTGAGGAACACTGAAGCTTTCTTT. This codes for CASSLVRNTEAFF.

This clonotype was recorded a few times. The rearrangement links TRBV6-5 to TRBJ1-6; a possible D gene is TRBD1 (5 bases). Trimming removed 0 bases from V and 10 bases from J, with 16 bases in between. Germline V gene sequence: CDR1 MNHEY, CDR2 SVGAGI. CDR3 length equals 16 residues. This CDR3 is CASSYSPRIGASPLHF. The DNA of the CDR3 is TGTGCCAGCAGTTACTCCCCCCGAATAGGGGCCTCACCCCTCCACTTT.

This clonotype was picked up many times. V is TRBV24-1 and J is TRBJ2-3; 9 nucleotides line up with TRBD2. The germline CDR1 and CDR2 sequences are KGHDR and SFDVKD. The V gene end was trimmed by 2 bases and the J gene end by 10 bases; junction bases not matched to a gene: 12. The CDR3 has 16 residues. For the CDR3, the DNA is TGTGCCACCAGTGATTCTGCTAGCGGGGCCCTCGGGCCGCAGTATTTT. Amino acid sequence: CATSDSASGALGPQYF.

This clonotype came up many times. DNA of the CDR3: TGTGCCAGCAGTCTCAGCCAGGGCAACTATGGCTACACCTTC. Residues: CASSLSQGNYGYTF. The rearrangement links TRBV6-5 to TRBJ1-2; maybe TRBD1 (5 bases). This CDR3 region has 14 residues. Per germline, CDR1 MNHEY and CDR2 SVGAGI. V lost 5 bases to trimming and J lost 2 bases, with 12 bases between them.

This clonotype showed up many times. The rearrangement joins TRBV25-1 to TRBJ2-7, with D perhaps TRBD1 (6 bases). The CDR3 consists of 14 residues. Per germline, CDR1 MGHDK and CDR2 SYGVNS. V lost 2 bases and J 9 bases, leaving 17 bases between the germline ends. Here the CDR3 reads CASSEGGETSGQYF. DNA for the CDR3: TGTGCCAGCAGTGAAGGGGGCGAGACGTCGGGGCAGTACTTC.

This clonotype was recorded a few times. A single base separates this from a much larger clone, so it may be a read error. This rearrangement joins TRBV6-2 or TRBV6-3 to TRBJ2-7; 8 bases are shared with TRBD1. The CDR3 has 15 residues. Germline lookup yields CDR1 MNHEY and CDR2 SVGEGT. The CDR3 region is CACSNVGQGAYEQYF. CDR3 nucleotide sequence: TGTGCCTGCAGTAACGTTGGACAGGGCGCCTACGAGCAGTACTTC.

The genes are TRBV7-2 and TRBJ2-1; weak D call: TRBD2 (7 bases). CDR3 length: 15 amino acids. The V gene's germline CDR1 is SGHTA and CDR2 FQGNSA. Trimming left V 2 bases short and J 7 bases short, with 15 bases between. The CDR3 DNA reads TGTGCCAGCAGCTTAAGTGGGGGGGCCGTGAATGAGCAGTTCTTC. Translating gives CASSLSGGAVNEQFF.

In regard to this clonotype: One junction end does not reproduce the germline sequence, and a read error may be involved. This rearrangement joins TRBV5-6 to TRBJ2-7; D call uncertain. The CDR3 runs to 13 residues. Germline V lookup: CDR1 SGHDT, CDR2 YYEEEE. CDR3 bases: TGTGCCAGTAGCTTGGGAATCAGCTACGAGCAGTACTTC. Translating it yields CASSLGISYEQYF. Combining the CDR3 with reference TRBV5-6 and TRBJ2-7 gives the whole variable domain DAGVTQSPTHLIKTRGQQVTLRCSPKSGHDTVSWYQQALGQGPQFIFQYYEEEERQRGNFPDRFSGHQFPNYSSELNVNALLLGDSALYLCASSLGISYEQYFGPGTRLTVT.

This clonotype was found many times. This chain connects TRBV7-2 to TRBJ2-3; a possible D gene is TRBD1 (8 bases). There are 18 residues in the CDR3. The germline V and J ends were trimmed by 0 bases and 4 bases, with 20 bases remaining between them. Per germline, CDR1 SGHTA and CDR2 FQGNSA. CDR3 coding DNA: TGTGCCAGCAGCTTAGCCATCCCTCGACAGGGGAGGGCAGATACGCAGTATTTT. This gives the protein CASSLAIPRQGRADTQYF. Complete variable domain (other parts from reference TRBV7-2 and TRBJ2-3): GAGVSQSPSNKVTEKGKDVELRCDPISGHTALYWYRQSLGQGLEFLIYFQGNSAPDKSGLPSDRFSAERTGGSVSTLTIQRTQQEDSAVYLCASSLAIPRQGRADTQYFGPGTRLTVL.

The chain recombines TRBV3-1 with TRBJ1-2; D is ambiguous. The CDR3 runs to 19 residues. The V end was cut by 0 bases, the J end by 4 bases, with 24 bases between. Germline values: CDR1 LGHDT, CDR2 YNNKEL (reference sequence). CDR3 in amino acids: CASSQDSVAGRQPFYGYTF. CDR3 in DNA: TGTGCCAGCAGCCAAGATTCGGTGGCAGGCCGACAACCCTTCTATGGCTACACCTTC.

V gene TRBV28 combines with J gene TRBJ2-1; tentatively, D is TRBD1 or TRBD2 (7 bases each). V was shortened by 4 bases and J by 5 bases, with 15 bases between the two germline ends. CDR3 length equals 15 residues. CDR1 MDHEN and CDR2 SYDVKM come from the germline V gene. CDR3 sequence: CASSSPGGGNNEQFF. The CDR3 DNA follows: TGTGCCAGCAGTTCCCCAGGGGGGGGAAACAATGAGCAGTTCTTC.

V gene TRBV6-2 or TRBV6-3 combines with J gene TRBJ2-2; TRBD1 aligns across 7 bases. The CDR3 has 14 amino acids. Germline CDR1 and CDR2: MNHEY and SVGEGT. The V gene end was trimmed by 6 bases and the J gene end by 9 bases; junction bases not matched to a gene: 10. The CDR3 sequence is CASRMTGSRRELFF. DNA for the CDR3: TGTGCCAGCAGAATGACAGGGTCTCGGAGGGAGCTGTTTTTT.

The chain recombines TRBV5-1 with TRBJ1-2; D not resolved. Germline V gene lookup returns CDR1 SGHRS and CDR2 YFSETQ. The CDR3 runs 13 residues. The V and J ends lost 5 bases and 5 bases respectively, with 13 bases between them. CDR3 sequence reads: CASRPGSGYGYTF. DNA for the CDR3: TGCGCCAGCAGGCCCGGGTCGGGGTATGGCTACACCTTC.

This clonotype was detected only once. The rearrangement links TRBV6-2 or TRBV6-3 to TRBJ1-5; D is uncertain. CDR3 length equals 14 residues. Germline CDR1 reads MNHEY; CDR2 reads SVGEGT. The V end was cut by 0 bases, the J end by 3 bases, with 6 bases between. The CDR3 bases are TGTGCCAGCAGTTACTCCGCGCCCAATCAGCCCCAGCATTTT. Its protein product is CASSYSAPNQPQHF.

The V gene is TRBV11-2, the J gene TRBJ2-1; no definite D call. Per the germline V gene, CDR1 is SGHAT and CDR2 is FQNNGV. Trimming shortened V by 1 base and J by 7 bases, and 11 bases separated the two germline ends. The CDR3 runs to 14 residues. As DNA, the CDR3 is TGTGCCAGCAGCTTAGGGGTGAGTTTTAATGAGCAGTTCTTC. Translating gives CASSLGVSFNEQFF.

The table lists this clonotype with many counts. J is TRBJ2-1 and V is TRBV5-1; 8 positions agree with TRBD2. CDR1 and CDR2 (germline): SGHRS, YFSETQ. CDR3 length: 14 residues. Trimming at V came to 5 bases and at J to 10 bases, leaving 11 bases not matched to a gene. CDR3 sequence (DNA): TGCGCCAGCAGGGGGACTAGGGGCTCCCAGGAGCAGTTCTTC. As protein: CASRGTRGSQEQFF.

The table lists this clonotype with many counts. The chain couples TRBV12-3 or TRBV12-4 to TRBJ2-7; perhaps TRBD1 as D (6 bases). V was trimmed by 1 base and J by 3 bases, leaving 10 bases between them. This CDR3 is 14 amino acids long. In DNA form, the CDR3 reads TGTGCCAGCAGTTTAGGGGGGCTCCTCTACGAGCAGTACTTC. Translated: CASSLGGLLYEQYF.

The rearrangement joins TRBV6-5 to TRBJ1-6; 10 bases are a match to TRBD1. With V trimmed by 2 bases and J by 7 bases, 11 bases remained unmatched. Looked up from germline, CDR1 is MNHEY and CDR2 is SVGAGI. The CDR3 is 18 residues long. CDR3: CASSYARQGAGGNSPLHF. The CDR3 DNA reads as TGTGCCAGCAGTTACGCGCGACAGGGGGCAGGGGGAAATTCACCCCTCCACTTT.